These 6 T cell receptor beta chains share one sample of origin, sequenced in a study of blood T cell repertoires in COVID-19. Here immunoSEQ multiplex PCR was the method, and the copy in TCRdb shows in-frame clones only, minus some. The sample records roughly 67,000 clones, around 85% being singletons. The sample taken for sequencing was peripheral blood. The receptors originated from a man in his fifties or sixties with active COVID-19.

The V and J genes are TRBV3-1 (or the pseudogene TRBV3-2) and TRBJ1-3; D not resolved. This CDR3 contains 14 residues. CDR1 is LGHDT and CDR2 is YNNKEL in the germline V gene (reference sequence). V gave up 4 bases and J gave up 0 bases, with 7 bases separating them. The CDR3 loop reads CASSLGSSGNTIYF. In DNA, the CDR3 is TGTGCCAGCAGCCTGGGGAGCTCTGGAAACACCATATATTTT.

This clone was counted many times. This chain joins TRBV9 and TRBJ2-7; no reliable D call. There are 14 residues in the CDR3. The V end lost 0 bases, the J end lost 0 bases, and 7 bases lay between the germline ends. CDR1 and CDR2 (germline): SGDLS, YYNGEE. The CDR3 reads CASSVGGSSYEQYF. The CDR3 DNA reads as TGTGCCAGCAGCGTAGGCGGTAGCTCCTACGAGCAGTACTTC. Full variable domain (rest looked up from reference TRBV9 and TRBJ2-7): DSGVTQTPKHLITATGQRVTLRCSPRSGDLSVYWYQQSLDQGLQFLIQYYNGEERAKGNILERFSAQQFPDLHSELNLSSLELGDSALYFCASSVGGSSYEQYFGPGTRLTVT.

The gene calls are TRBV19 and TRBJ2-2, with a weak D call TRBD2 (5 bases). Trimming stripped 7 bases from V and 4 bases from J, with 13 bases between. CDR3 size: 14 residues. Germline lookup yields CDR1 LNHDA and CDR2 SQIVND (reference sequence). Here the CDR3 reads CASNFGVGTGELFF. CDR3 in DNA: TGTGCCAGTAATTTCGGGGTCGGCACCGGGGAGCTGTTTTTT. Full variable domain (rest looked up from reference TRBV19 and TRBJ2-2): DGGITQSPKYLFRKEGQNVTLSCEQNLNHDAMYWYRQDPGQGLRLIYYSQIVNDFQKGDIAEGYSVSREKKESFPLTVTSAQKNPTAFYLCASNFGVGTGELFFGEGSRLTVL.

This clone was seen a few times. The CDR3 reads CAIRGQVENSPLHF. The CDR3 DNA reads as TGTGCCATCAGGGGACAGGTAGAGAATTCACCCCTCCACTTT. This sequence joins TRBV10-3 and TRBJ1-6, with 8 positions matching TRBD1. J was trimmed by 7 bases and V by 6 bases; bases with no gene match: 5. CDR3 length: 14 amino acids. In germline, CDR1 is ENHRY, CDR2 SYGVKD.

V is TRBV6-1 and J is TRBJ2-6; 7 nucleotides agree with TRBD1. V gave up 4 bases and J gave up 0 bases; unmatched junction bases: 3. CDR1 and CDR2 (germline): MNHNS, SASEGT. The CDR3 sequence is 16 residues long. The CDR3 sequence is CASSARTGSGANVLTF. DNA for the CDR3: TGTGCCAGCAGTGCAAGGACAGGCTCTGGGGCCAACGTCCTGACTTTC.

This clone was recorded only once. CDR3 nucleotides: TGTGCCAGCAGCCCAGGGTATGGCTACACCTTC. Amino acids: CASSPGYGYTF. The rearrangement links TRBV6-4 to TRBJ1-2; the D gene is possibly TRBD1 (5 bases). Germline lookup yields CDR1 MRHNA and CDR2 SNTAGT. V gave up 6 bases and J gave up 5 bases, with 7 bases separating them. The CDR3 runs 11 residues.